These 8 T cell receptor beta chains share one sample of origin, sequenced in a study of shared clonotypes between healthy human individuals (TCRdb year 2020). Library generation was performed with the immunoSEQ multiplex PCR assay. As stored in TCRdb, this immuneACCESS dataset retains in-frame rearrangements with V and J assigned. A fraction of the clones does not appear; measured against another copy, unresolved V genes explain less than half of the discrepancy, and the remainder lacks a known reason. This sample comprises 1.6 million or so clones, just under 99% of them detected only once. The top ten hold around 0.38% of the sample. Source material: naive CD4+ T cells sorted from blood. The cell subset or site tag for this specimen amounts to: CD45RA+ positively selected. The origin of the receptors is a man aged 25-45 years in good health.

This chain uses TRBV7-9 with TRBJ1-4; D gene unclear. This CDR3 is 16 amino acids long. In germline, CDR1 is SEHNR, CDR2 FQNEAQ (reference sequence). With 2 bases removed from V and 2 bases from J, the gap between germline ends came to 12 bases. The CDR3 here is CASSLSQAVTNEKLFF. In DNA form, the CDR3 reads TGTGCCAGCAGCTTAAGCCAGGCAGTCACTAATGAAAAACTGTTTTTT.

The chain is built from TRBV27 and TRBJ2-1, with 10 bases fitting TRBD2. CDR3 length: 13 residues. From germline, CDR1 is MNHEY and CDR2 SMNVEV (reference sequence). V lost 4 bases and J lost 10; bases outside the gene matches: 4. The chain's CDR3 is CASSWSGRGEQFF. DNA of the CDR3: TGTGCCAGCAGTTGGAGCGGGAGGGGGGAGCAGTTCTTC.

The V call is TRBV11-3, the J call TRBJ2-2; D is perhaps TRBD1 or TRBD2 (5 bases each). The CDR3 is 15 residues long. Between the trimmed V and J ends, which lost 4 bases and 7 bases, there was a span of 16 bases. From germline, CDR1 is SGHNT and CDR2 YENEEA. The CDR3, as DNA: TGTGCCAGCAGCTACCTGGCGTCTGGGGGCGGGGAGCTGTTTTTT. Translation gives CASSYLASGGGELFF.

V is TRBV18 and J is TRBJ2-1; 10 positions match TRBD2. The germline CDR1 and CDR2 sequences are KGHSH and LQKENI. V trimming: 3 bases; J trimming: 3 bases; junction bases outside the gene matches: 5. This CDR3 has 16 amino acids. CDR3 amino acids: CASSPGTSDGYNEQFF. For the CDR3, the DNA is TGTGCCAGCTCACCGGGGACTAGCGACGGCTACAATGAGCAGTTCTTC.

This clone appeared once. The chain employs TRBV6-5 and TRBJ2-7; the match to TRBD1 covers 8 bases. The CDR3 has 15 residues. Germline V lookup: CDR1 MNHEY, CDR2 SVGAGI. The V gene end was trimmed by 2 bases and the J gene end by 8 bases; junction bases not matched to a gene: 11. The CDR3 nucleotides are TGTGCCAGCAGTTACCGATCGCGGACAGGGCTCAAGCAGTACTTC. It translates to CASSYRSRTGLKQYF.

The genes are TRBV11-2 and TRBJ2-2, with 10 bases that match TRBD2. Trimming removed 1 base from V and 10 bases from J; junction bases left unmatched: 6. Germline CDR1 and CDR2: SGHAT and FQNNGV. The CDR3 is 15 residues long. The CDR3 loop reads CASSLGRTSGVELFF. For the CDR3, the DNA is TGTGCCAGCAGCTTAGGCCGAACTAGCGGGGTGGAGCTGTTTTTT.

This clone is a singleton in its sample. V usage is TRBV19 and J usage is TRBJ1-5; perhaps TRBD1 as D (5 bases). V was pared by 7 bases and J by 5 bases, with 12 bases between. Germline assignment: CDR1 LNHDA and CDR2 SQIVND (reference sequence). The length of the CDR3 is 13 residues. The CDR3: CASKLVGDQPQHF. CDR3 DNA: TGTGCCAGTAAGCTCGTGGGGGATCAGCCCCAGCATTTT.

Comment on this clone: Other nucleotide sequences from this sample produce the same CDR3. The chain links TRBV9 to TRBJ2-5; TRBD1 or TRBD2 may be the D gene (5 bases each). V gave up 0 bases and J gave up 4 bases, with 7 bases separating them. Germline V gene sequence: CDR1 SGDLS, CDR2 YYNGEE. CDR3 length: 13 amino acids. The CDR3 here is CASSVGGVETQYF. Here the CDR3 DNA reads TGTGCCAGCAGCGTAGGAGGGGTAGAGACCCAGTACTTC.